This record looks at one T cell receptor (beta chain) sequence and its context. What it binds is not known. This specimen comes from a study of T cell responses to AZD1222 COVID-19 vaccine. Study-level findings and limits: Spike was spanned by vaccine-associated CD4 TCRs, with dominance at 160-218 and 743-854. Donor demographics were predominantly white British with a female majority; clonal diversity may be underestimated. Spike-specific TCR breadth and depth went up after people got two AZD1222 doses. Scientists sampled the repertoires only once the peak T cell response had passed.

The CDR3 consists of 13 residues. Germline CDR1 reads MNHNY; CDR2 reads SVGAGI (reference sequence). V lost 2 bases to trimming and J lost 3 bases, with 8 bases between them. Sequencing was performed with immunoSEQ multiplex PCR; in TCRdb, only in-frame clones are kept and a portion is missing. The data hold tens of thousands of clones, with 75% to 95% observed a single time. The genes are TRBV6-6 and TRBJ2-7; D unresolved. Sample: peripheral blood, taken 28 days after the second AZD1222 dose. This clonotype was obtained from an adult who received the AZD1222 COVID-19 vaccine. The DNA of the CDR3 is TGTGCCAGCAGTTACCTTAAGTTCTACGAGCAGTACTTC. Translation: CASSYLKFYEQYF.